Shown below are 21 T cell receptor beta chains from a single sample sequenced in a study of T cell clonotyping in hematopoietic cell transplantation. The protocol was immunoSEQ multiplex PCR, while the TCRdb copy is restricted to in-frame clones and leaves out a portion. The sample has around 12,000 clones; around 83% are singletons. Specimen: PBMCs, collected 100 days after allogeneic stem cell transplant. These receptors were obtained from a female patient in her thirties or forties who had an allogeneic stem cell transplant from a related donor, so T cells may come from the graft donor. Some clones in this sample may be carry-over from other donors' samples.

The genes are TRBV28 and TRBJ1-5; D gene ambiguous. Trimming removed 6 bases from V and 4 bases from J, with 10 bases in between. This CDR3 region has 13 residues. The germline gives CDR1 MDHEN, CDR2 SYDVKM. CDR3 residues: CASRPTLNQPQHF. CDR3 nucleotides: TGTGCCAGCAGGCCCACCCTGAATCAGCCCCAGCATTTT.

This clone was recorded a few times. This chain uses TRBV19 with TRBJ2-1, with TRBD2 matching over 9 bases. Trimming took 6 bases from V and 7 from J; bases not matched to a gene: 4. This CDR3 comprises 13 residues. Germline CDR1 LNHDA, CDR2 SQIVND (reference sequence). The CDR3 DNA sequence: TGTGCCAGTAGAAAGGGACTAGCTAATGAGCAGTTCTTC. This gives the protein CASRKGLANEQFF.

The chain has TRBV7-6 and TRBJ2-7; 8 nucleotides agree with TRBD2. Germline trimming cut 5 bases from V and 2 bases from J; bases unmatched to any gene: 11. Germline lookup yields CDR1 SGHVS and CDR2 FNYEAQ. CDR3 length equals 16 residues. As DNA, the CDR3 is TGTGCCAGCAGCGTACAGAGTAGCGGGGCTACCTACGAGCAGTACTTC. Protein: CASSVQSSGATYEQYF. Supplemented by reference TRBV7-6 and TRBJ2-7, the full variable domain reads GAGVSQSPRYKVTKRGQDVALRCDPISGHVSLYWYRQALGQGPEFLTYFNYEAQQDKSGLPNDRFSAERPEGSISTLTIQRTEQRDSAMYRCASSVQSSGATYEQYFGPGTRLTVT.

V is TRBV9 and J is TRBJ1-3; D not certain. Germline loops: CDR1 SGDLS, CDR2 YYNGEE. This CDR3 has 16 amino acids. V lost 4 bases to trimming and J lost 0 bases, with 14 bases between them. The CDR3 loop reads CASSSLDTYSGNTIYF. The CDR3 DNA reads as TGTGCCAGCAGCTCTCTCGACACATACTCTGGAAACACCATATATTTT.

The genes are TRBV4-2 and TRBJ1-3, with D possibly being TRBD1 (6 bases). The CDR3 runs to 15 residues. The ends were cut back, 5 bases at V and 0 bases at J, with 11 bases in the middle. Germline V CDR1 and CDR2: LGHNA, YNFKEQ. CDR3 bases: TGTGCCAGCAGCGTGAAGGACAGCTCTGGAAACACCATATATTTT. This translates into CASSVKDSSGNTIYF.

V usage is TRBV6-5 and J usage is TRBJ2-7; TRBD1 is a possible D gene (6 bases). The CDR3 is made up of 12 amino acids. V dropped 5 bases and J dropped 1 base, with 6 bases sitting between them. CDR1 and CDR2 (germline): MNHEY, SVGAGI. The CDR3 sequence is CASSDRSYEQYF. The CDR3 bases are TGTGCCAGCAGTGACAGGTCCTACGAGCAGTACTTC.

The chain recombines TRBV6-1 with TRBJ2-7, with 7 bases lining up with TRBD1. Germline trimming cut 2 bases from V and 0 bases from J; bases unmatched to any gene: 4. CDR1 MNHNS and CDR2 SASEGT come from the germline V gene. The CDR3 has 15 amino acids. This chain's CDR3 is CASSERDSPSYEQYF. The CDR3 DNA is TGTGCCAGCAGTGAACGGGACAGTCCCTCCTACGAGCAGTACTTC.

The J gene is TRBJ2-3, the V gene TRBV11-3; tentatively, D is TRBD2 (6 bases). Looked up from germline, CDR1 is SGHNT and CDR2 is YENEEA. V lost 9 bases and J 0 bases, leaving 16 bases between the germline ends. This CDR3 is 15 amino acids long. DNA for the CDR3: TGTGCCAGTCGGAGCGGCGGGAAAAGCACAGATACGCAGTATTTT. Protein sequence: CASRSGGKSTDTQYF. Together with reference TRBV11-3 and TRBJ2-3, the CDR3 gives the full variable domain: EAGVVQSPRYKIIEKKQPVAFWCNPISGHNTLYWYLQNLGQGPELLIRYENEEAVDDSQLPKDRFSAERLKGVDSTLKIQPAELGDSAVYLCASRSGGKSTDTQYFGPGTRLTVL.

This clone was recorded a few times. CDR3 coding DNA: TGCAGCGGACACTCACGGCCCCAGCATTTT. This translates into CSGHSRPQHF. The V and J genes are TRBV29-1 and TRBJ1-5; D is undetermined. CDR1 is SQVTM, CDR2 ANQGSEA, per germline. The CDR3 totals 10 residues. V lost 7 bases and J lost 9, with 10 bases in between.

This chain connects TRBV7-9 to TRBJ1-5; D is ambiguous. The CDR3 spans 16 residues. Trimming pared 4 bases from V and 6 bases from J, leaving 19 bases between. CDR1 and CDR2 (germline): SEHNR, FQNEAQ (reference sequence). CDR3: CASSSLLERKVQPQHF. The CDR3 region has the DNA TGTGCCAGCAGCTCCTTGCTTGAGAGGAAGGTTCAGCCCCAGCATTTT.

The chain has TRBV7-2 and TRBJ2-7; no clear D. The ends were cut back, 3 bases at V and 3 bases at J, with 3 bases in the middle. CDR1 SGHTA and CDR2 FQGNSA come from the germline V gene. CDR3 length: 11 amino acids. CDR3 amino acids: CASSFSYEQYF. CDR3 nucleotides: TGTGCCAGCAGCTTTAGCTACGAGCAGTACTTC.

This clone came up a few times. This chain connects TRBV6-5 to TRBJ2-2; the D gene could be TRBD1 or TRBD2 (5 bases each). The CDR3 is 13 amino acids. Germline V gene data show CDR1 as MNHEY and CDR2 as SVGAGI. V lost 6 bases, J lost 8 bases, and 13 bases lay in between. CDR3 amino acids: CASSPGTAGELFF. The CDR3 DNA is TGTGCCAGCAGCCCCGGGACCGCGGGGGAGCTGTTTTTT.

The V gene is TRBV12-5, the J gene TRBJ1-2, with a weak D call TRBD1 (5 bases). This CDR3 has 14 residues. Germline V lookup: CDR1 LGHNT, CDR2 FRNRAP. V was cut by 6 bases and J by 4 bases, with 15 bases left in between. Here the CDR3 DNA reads TGTGCTAGTGGCCAACAGGTTTCGGGCTATGGCTACACCTTC. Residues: CASGQQVSGYGYTF.

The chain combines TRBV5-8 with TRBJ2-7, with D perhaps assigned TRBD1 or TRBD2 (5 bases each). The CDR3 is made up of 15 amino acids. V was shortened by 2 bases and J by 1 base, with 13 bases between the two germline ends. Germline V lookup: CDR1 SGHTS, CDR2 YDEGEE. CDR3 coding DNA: TGTGCCAGCAGCTTCGGGGCCTCGGGGTCCTACGAGCAGTACTTC. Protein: CASSFGASGSYEQYF.

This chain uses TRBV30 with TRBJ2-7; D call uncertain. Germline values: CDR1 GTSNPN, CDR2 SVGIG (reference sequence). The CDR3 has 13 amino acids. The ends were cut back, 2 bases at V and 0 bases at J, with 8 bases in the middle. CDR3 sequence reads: CAWSRRSSYEQYF. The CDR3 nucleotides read TGTGCCTGGAGTAGAAGGAGCTCCTACGAGCAGTACTTC.

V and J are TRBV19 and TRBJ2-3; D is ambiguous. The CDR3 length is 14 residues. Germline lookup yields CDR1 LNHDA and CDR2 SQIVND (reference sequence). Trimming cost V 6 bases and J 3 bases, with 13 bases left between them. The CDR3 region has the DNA TGTGCCAGTAGATCGGGCGAGAGGACAGATACGCAGTATTTT. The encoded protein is CASRSGERTDTQYF.

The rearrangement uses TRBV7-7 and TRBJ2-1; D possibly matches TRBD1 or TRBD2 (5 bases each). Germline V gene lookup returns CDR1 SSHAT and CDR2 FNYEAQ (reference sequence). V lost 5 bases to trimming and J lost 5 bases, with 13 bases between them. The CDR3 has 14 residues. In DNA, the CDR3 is TGTGCCAGCAGCCACTGGGTGGGGGACAATGAGCAGTTCTTC. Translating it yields CASSHWVGDNEQFF.

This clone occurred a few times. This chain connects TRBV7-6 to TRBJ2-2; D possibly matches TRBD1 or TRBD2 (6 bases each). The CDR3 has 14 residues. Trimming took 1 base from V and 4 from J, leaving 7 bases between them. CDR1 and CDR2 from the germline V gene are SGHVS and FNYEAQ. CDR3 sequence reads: CASSLEGGTGELFF. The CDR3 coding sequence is TGTGCCAGCAGCTTAGAGGGGGGCACCGGGGAGCTGTTTTTT.

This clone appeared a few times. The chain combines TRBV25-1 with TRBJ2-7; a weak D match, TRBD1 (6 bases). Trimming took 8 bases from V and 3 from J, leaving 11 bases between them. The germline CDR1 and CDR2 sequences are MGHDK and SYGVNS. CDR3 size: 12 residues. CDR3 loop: CASHGQFYEQYF. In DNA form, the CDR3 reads TGTGCCAGCCACGGACAGTTCTACGAGCAGTACTTC.

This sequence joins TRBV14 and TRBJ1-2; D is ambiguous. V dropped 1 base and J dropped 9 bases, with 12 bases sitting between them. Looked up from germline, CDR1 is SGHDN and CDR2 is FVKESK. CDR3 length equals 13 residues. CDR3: CASSQGLENSYTF. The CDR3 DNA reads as TGTGCCAGCAGCCAAGGTCTCGAAAACAGCTACACCTTC.

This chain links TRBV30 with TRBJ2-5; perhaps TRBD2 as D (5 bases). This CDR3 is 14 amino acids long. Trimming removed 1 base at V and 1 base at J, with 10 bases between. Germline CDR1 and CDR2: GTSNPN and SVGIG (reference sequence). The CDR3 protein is CAWSGDYIQETQYF. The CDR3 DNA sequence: TGTGCCTGGAGTGGTGACTACATCCAAGAGACCCAGTACTTC.